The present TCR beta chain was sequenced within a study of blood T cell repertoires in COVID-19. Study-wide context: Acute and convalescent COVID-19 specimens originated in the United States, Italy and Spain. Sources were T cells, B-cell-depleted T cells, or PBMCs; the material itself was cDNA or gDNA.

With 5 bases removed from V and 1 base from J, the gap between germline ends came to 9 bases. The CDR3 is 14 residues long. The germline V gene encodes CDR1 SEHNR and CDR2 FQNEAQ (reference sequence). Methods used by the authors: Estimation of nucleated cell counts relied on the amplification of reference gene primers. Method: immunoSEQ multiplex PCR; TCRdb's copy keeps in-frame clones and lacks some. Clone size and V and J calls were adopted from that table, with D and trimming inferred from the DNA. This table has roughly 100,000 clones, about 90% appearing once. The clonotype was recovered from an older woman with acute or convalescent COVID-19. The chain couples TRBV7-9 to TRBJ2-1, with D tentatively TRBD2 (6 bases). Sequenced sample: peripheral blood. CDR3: CASSVAGSYNEQFF. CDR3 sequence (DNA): TGTGCCAGCAGCGTCGCGGGGTCCTACAATGAGCAGTTCTTC. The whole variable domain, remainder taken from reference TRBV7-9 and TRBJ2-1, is DTGVSQNPRHKITKRGQNVTFRCDPISEHNRLYWYRQTLGQGPEFLTYFQNEAQLEKSRLLSDRFSAERPKGSFSTLEIQRTEQGDSAMYLCASSVAGSYNEQFFGPGTRLTVL.